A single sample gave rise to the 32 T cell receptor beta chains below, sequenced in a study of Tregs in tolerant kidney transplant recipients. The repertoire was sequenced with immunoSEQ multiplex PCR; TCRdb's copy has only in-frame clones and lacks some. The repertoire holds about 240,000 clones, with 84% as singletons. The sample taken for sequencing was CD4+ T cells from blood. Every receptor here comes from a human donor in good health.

CDR3 DNA sequence: TGTGCCAGCAGCTTAGAACTGAACACTGAAGCTTTCTTT. Translation: CASSLELNTEAFF. The rearrangement links TRBV11-2 to TRBJ1-1; D gene uncertain. The V gene's germline CDR1 is SGHAT and CDR2 FQNNGV. This CDR3 comprises 13 residues. V shed 0 bases and J shed 0 bases, with 2 bases lying between them.

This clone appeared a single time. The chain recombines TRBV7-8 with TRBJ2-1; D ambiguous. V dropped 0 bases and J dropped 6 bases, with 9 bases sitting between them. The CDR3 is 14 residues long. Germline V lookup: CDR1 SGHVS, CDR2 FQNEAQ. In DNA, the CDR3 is TGTGCCAGCAGCTTAGCGGGCTGGAGCAATGAGCAGTTCTTC. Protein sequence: CASSLAGWSNEQFF. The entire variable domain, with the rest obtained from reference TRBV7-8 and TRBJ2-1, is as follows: GAGVSQSPRYKVAKRGQDVALRCDPISGHVSLFWYQQALGQGPEFLTYFQNEAQLDKSGLPSDRFFAERPEGSVSTLKIQRTQQEDSAVYLCASSLAGWSNEQFFGPGTRLTVL.

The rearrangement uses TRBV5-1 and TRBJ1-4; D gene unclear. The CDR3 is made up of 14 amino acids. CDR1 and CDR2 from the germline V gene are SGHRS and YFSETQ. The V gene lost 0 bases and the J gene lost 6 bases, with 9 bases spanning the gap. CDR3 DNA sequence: TGCGCCAGCAGCTTGGGTGGACCGGATGAAAAACTGTTTTTT. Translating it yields CASSLGGPDEKLFF.

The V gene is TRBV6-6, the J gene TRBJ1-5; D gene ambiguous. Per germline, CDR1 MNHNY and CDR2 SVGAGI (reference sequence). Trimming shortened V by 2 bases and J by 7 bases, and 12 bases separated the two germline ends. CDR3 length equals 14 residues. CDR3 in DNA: TGTGCCAGCAGTTACCTTGGCCTGGGACAGCCCCAGCATTTT. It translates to CASSYLGLGQPQHF.

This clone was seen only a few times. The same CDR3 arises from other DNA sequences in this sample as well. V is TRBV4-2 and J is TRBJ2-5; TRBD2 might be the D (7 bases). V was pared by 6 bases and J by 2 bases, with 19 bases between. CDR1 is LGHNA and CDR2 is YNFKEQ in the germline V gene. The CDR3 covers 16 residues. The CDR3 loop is CASSRGASSAQETQYF. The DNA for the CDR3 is TGTGCCAGCAGTCGGGGGGCTAGCTCTGCTCAAGAGACCCAGTACTTC.

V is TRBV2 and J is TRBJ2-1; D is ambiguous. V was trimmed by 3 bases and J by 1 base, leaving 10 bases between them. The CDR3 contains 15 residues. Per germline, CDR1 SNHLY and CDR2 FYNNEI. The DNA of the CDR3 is TGTGCCAGCAGTGAGGGTACGCTATCCTACAATGAGCAGTTCTTC. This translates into CASSEGTLSYNEQFF.

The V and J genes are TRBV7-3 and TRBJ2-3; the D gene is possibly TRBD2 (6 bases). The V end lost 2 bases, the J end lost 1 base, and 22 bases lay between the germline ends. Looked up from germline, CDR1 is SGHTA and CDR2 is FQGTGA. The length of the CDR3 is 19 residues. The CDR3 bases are TGTGCCAGCAGCTTATTCCAAACGGGGGTTACAACCCGCACAGATACGCAGTATTTT. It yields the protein CASSLFQTGVTTRTDTQYF.

The CDR3 coding sequence is TGTGCCAGCAGTGAATCAGGGGGATGGACCCAGTACTTC. It codes for CASSESGGWTQYF. V usage is TRBV25-1 and J usage is TRBJ2-5; 7 bases map to TRBD1. The CDR3 totals 13 residues. Germline loops: CDR1 MGHDK, CDR2 SYGVNS. J lost 7 bases, V lost 1 base, and 3 bases had no gene match.

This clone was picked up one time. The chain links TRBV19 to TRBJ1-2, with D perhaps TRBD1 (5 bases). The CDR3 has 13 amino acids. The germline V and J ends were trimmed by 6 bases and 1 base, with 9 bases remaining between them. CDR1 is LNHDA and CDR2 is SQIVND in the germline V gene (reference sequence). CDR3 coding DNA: TGTGCCAGTAGATGGGACCTTAACTATGGCTACACCTTC. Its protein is CASRWDLNYGYTF.

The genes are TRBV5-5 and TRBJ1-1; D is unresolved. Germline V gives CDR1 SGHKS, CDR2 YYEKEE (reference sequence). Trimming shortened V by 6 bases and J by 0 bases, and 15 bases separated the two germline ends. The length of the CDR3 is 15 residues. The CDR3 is CASTEVLQMNTEAFF. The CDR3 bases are TGTGCCAGCACCGAGGTTCTCCAGATGAACACTGAAGCTTTCTTT.

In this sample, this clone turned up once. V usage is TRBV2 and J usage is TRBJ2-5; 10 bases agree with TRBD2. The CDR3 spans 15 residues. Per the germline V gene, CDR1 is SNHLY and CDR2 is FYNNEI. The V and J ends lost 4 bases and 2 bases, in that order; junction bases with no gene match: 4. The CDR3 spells CASSGTSGPQETQYF. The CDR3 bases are TGTGCCAGCAGTGGGACTAGCGGACCACAAGAGACCCAGTACTTC.

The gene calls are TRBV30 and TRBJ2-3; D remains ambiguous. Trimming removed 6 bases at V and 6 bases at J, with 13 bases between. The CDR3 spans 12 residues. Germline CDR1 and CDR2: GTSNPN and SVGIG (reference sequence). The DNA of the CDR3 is TGTGCCTGCCGTGGGTCCCCGGATACGCAGTATTTT. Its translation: CACRGSPDTQYF.

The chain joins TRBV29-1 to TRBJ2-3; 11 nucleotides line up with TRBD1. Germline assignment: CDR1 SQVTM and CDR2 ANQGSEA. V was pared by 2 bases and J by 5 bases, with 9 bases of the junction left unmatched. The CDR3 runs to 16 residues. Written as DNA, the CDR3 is TGCAGCGTTGAAAGGAGGACAGGGGGCCGCAAAGATACGCAGTATTTT. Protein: CSVERRTGGRKDTQYF.

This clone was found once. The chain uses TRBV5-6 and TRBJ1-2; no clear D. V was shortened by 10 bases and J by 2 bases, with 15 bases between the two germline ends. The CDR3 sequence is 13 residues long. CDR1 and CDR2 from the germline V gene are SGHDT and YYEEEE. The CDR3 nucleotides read TGTGCCTCCAGTCCCCAGAACAACTATGGCTACACCTTC. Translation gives CASSPQNNYGYTF.

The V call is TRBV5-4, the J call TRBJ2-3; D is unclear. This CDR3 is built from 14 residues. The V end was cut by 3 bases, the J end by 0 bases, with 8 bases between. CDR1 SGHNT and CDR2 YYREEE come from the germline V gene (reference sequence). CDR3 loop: CASSSVESTDTQYF. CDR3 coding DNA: TGTGCCAGCAGCTCCGTTGAAAGCACAGATACGCAGTATTTT.

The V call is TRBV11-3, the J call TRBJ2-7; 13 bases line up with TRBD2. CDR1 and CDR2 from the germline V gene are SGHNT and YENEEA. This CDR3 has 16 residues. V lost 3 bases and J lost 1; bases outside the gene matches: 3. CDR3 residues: CASSFPLAGGSYEQYF. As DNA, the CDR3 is TGTGCCAGCAGCTTCCCACTAGCGGGAGGGTCCTACGAGCAGTACTTC.

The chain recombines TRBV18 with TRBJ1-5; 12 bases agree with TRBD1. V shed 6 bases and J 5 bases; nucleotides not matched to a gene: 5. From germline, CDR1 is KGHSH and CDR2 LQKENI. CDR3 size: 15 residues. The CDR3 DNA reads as TGTGCCAGCTCCCCGGGACAGGGGGCCGATCAGCCCCAGCATTTT. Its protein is CASSPGQGADQPQHF.

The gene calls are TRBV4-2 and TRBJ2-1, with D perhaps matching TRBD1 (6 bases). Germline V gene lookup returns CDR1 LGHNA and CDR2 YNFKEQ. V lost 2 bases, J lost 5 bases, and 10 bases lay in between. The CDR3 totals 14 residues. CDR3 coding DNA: TGTGCCAGCAGCCAAAGGGGGACAAACAATGAGCAGTTCTTC. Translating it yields CASSQRGTNNEQFF.

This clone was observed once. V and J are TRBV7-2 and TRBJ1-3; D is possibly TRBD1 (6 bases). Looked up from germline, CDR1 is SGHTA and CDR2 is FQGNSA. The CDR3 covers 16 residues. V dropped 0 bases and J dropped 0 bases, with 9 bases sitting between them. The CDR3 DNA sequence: TGTGCCAGCAGCTTAGCGACAGGCCTCTCTGGAAACACCATATATTTT. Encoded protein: CASSLATGLSGNTIYF.

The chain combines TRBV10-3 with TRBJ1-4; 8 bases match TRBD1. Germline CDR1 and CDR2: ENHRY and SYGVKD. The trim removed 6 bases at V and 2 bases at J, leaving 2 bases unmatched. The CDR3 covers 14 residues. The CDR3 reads CAIRWTGTNEKLFF. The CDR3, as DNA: TGTGCCATCAGATGGACAGGGACTAATGAAAAACTGTTTTTT.

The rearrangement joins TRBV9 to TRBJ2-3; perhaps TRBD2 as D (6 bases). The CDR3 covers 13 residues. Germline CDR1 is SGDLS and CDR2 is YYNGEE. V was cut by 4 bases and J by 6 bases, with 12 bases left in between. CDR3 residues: CASSLDRGDTQYF. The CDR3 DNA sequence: TGTGCCAGCAGCCTAGACCGGGGGGATACGCAGTATTTT.

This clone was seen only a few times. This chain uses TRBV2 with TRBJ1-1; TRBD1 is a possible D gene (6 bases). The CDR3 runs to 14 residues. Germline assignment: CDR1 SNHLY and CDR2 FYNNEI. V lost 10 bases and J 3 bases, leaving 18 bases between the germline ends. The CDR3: CATSEGGSHTEAFF. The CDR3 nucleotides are TGTGCCACCTCGGAGGGGGGTTCTCACACTGAAGCTTTCTTT.

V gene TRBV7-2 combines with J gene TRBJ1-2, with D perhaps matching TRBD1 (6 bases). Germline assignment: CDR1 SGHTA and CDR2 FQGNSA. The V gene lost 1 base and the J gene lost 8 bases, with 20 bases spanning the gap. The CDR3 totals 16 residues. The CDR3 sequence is CASSLVSYRDPPGYTF. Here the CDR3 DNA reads TGTGCCAGCAGCTTAGTCTCTTACAGGGATCCGCCGGGCTACACCTTC.

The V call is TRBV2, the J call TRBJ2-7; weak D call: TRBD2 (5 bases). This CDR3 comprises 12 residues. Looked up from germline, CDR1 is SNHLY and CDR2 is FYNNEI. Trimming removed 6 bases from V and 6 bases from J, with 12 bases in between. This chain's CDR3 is CASRDRGSEQYF. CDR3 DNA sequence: TGTGCCAGCAGGGATAGAGGGTCCGAGCAGTACTTC.

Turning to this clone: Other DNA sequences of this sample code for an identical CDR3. The CDR3 bases are TGTGCCAGCAGTAGACAGGGGGCCTCCTACAATGAGCAGTTCTTC. This codes for CASSRQGASYNEQFF. The chain recombines TRBV6-5 with TRBJ2-1; 10 nucleotides line up with TRBD1. Germline CDR1 is MNHEY and CDR2 is SVGAGI. The V segment lost 5 bases and the J segment 0 bases; nucleotides outside the gene matches: 1. This CDR3 comprises 15 residues.

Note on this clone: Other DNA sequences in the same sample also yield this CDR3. CDR3 protein: CASSPGPYNEQFF. DNA of the CDR3: TGTGCCAGCAGCCCCGGGCCCTACAATGAGCAGTTCTTC. The chain uses TRBV11-2 and TRBJ2-1; D is unclear. V gave up 5 bases and J gave up 2 bases, with 7 bases separating them. CDR1 is SGHAT and CDR2 is FQNNGV in the germline V gene. The CDR3 totals 13 residues.

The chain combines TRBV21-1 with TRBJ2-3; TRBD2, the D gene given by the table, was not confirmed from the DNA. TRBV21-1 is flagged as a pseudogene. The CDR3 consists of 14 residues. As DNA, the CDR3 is TGTGCCAGCAAGCATCCCTTCAGCACAGATACGCAGTATTTT. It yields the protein CASKHPFSTDTQYF.

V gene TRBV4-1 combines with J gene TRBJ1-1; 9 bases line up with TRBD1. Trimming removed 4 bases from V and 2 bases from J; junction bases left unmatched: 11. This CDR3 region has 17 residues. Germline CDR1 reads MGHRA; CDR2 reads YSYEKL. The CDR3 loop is CASSPLGTGITNTEAFF. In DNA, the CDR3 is TGCGCCAGCAGCCCCTTAGGGACAGGGATCACAAACACTGAAGCTTTCTTT.

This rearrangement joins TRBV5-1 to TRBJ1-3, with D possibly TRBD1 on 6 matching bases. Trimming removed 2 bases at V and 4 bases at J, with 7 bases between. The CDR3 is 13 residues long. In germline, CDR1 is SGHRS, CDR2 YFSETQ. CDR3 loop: CASSFQGGNTIYF. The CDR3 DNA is TGCGCCAGCAGCTTCCAGGGGGGAAACACCATATATTTT.

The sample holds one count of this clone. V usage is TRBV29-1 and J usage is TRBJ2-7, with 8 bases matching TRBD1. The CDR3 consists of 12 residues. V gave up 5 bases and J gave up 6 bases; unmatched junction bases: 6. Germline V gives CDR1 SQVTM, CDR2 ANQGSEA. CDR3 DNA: TGCAGCGTTTCCAAGGACAGGGCCGAGCAGTACTTC. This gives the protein CSVSKDRAEQYF.

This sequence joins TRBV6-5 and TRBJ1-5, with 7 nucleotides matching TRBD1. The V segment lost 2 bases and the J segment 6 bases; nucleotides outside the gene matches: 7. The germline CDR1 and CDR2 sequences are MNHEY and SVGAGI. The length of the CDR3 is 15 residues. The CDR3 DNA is TGTGCCAGCAGTTACCGTTCGGCAGGGGGTCAGCCCCAGCATTTT. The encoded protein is CASSYRSAGGQPQHF.

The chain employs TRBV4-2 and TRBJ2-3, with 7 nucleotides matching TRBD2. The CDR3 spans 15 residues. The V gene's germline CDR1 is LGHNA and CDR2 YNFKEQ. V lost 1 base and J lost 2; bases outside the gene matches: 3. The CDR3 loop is CASSQGAGPTDTQYF. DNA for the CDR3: TGTGCCAGCAGCCAAGGAGCGGGACCCACAGATACGCAGTATTTT.